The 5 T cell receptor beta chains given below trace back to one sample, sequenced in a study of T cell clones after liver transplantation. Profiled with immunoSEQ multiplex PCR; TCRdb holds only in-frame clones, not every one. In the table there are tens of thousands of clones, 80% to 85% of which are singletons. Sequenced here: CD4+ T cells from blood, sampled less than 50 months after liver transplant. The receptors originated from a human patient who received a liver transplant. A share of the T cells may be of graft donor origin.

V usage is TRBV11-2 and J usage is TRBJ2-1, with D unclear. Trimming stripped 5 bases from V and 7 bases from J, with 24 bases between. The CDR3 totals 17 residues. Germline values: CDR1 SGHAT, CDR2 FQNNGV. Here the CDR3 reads CASSPTGSRPSPNEQFF. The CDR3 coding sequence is TGTGCCAGCAGCCCGACGGGTAGTCGCCCCTCGCCGAATGAGCAGTTCTTC.

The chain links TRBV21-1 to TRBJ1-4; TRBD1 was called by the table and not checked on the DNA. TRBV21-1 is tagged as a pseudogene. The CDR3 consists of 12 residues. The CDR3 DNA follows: TGTGCCAGCAGCAAAGACTCAGGGTGGCTGTTTTTT. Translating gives CASSKDSGWLFF.

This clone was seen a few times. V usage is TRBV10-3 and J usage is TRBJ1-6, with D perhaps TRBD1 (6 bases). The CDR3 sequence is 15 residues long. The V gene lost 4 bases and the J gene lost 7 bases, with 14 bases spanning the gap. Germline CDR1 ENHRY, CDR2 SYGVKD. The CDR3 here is CAISVGGQGNSPLHF. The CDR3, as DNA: TGTGCCATCAGTGTGGGCGGGCAGGGGAATTCACCCCTCCACTTT.

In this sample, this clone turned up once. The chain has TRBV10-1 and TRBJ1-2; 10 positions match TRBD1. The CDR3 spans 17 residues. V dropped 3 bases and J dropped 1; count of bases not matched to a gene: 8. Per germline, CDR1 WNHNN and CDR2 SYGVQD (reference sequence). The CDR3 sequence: CASSDQRTGGLNYGYTF. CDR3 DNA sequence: TGCGCCAGCAGTGACCAGAGGACAGGGGGGCTTAACTATGGCTACACCTTC.

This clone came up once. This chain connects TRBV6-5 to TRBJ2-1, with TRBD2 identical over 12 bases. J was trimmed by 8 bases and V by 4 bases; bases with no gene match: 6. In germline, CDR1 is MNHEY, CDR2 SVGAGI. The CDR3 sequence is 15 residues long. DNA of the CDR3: TGTGCCAGCAGTTCTAGCGGGGGGGCTCTATATGAGCAGTTCTTC. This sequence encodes CASSSSGGALYEQFF.